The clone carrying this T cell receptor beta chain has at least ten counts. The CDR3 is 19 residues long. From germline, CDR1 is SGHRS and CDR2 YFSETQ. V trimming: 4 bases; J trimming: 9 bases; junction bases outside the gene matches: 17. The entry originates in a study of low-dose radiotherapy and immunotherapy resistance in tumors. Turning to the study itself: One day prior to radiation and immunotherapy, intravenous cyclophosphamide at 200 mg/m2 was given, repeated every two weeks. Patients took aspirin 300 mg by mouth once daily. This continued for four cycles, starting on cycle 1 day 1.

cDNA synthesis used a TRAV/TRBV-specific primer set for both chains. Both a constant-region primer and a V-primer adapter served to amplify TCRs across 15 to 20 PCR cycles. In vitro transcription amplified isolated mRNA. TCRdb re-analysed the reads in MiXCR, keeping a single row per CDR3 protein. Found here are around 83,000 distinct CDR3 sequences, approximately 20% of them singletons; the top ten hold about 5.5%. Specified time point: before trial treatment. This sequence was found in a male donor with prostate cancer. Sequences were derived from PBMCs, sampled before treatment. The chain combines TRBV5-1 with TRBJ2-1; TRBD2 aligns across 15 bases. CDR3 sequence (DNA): TGCGCCAGCAGCCCTGGCTCTTCGGGGACTAGCGGGAGGTCGGGTGAGCAGTTCTTC. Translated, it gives CASSPGSSGTSGRSGEQFF. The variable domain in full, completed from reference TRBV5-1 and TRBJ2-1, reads KAGVTQTPRYLIKTRGQQVTLSCSPISGHRSVSWYQQTPGQGLQFLFEYFSETQRNKGNFPGRFSGRQFSNSRSEMNVSTLELGDSALYLCASSPGSSGTSGRSGEQFFGPGTRLTVL.